The clone carrying this T cell receptor beta chain was counted at least ten times. Its target is not known. MiXCR, run by TCRdb on the reads, gives a single entry per CDR3 protein. Found here are roughly 500,000 distinct CDR3 sequences, approximately 16% of them singletons; the top ten hold roughly 25%. The sample is drawn from a study of T cell repertoires in cytomegalovirus infection. Overall study context: Matching HLA type, along with CMV infection, was indicated by public TCR beta signatures. Whole-study findings and limits: In two of eight donors, the top clonotype was HLA-C-restricted CMV-specific.

This CDR3 comprises 14 residues. Trimming left V 2 bases short and J 7 bases short, with 12 bases between. CDR1 and CDR2 (germline): MNHEY, SMNVEV (reference sequence). The V and J genes are TRBV27 and TRBJ2-4; a possible D gene is TRBD1 (5 bases). The source of this sequence is a human donor in good health (CMV status not recorded). Some clones in this sample may be carry-over from other donors' samples. Sequenced input: CD8+ T cells from PBMCs. The CDR3 protein is CASSLVRGLNIQYF. In nucleotides, the CDR3 is TGTGCCAGCAGTTTAGTTAGGGGCCTGAACATTCAGTACTTC.